A single sample is the source of the 25 T cell receptor beta chains below, sequenced in a study of T cells in Graves' hyperthyroidism and ophthalmopathy. Amplification targeted TCR beta CDR3 regions from RNA transcripts. The primer set for the first-round RT-PCR of the TCR CDR3 was HTBI. Using its own MiXCR run on the multiplex PCR reads, TCRdb lists one record per CDR3 protein. The top ten hold around a tenth of the sample, which has about 360,000 distinct CDR3 sequences, 13% seen once. Material: blood. The source is a woman between 18 and 29 years old with Graves' hyperthyroidism.

At least ten counts were recorded for this clonotype. The chain employs TRBV15 and TRBJ2-1; 8 bases match TRBD2. Germline CDR1 and CDR2: LNHNV and YYDKDF (reference sequence). This CDR3 region has 16 residues. After removal of 0 bases from V and 7 bases from J, the junction contained 8 bases not matched to a gene. The CDR3 here is CATSRDRAGGPNEQFF. In DNA form, the CDR3 reads TGTGCCACCAGCAGAGATCGGGCGGGAGGTCCTAATGAGCAGTTCTTC. Looking up the rest from reference TRBV15 and TRBJ2-1 gives the full variable domain: DAMVIQNPRYQVTQFGKPVTLSCSQTLNHNVMYWYQQKSSQAPKLLFHYYDKDFNNEADTPDNFQSRRPNTSFCFLDIRSPGLGDTAMYLCATSRDRAGGPNEQFFGPGTRLTVL.

This clonotype was seen many times. The J gene is TRBJ2-2, the V gene TRBV12-5; unclear D gene. Germline assignment: CDR1 LGHNT and CDR2 FRNRAP. The CDR3 sequence is 16 residues long. Between the trimmed V and J ends, which lost 2 bases and 4 bases, there was a span of 14 bases. The DNA of the CDR3 is TGTGCTAGTGGTTTGAGAGTGGACGGCTTCACCGGGGAGCTGTTTTTT. The encoded protein is CASGLRVDGFTGELFF.

This chain joins TRBV9 and TRBJ1-6; 12 bases fit TRBD1. Germline V gene data show CDR1 as SGDLS and CDR2 as YYNGEE. Germline trimming cut 0 bases from V and 10 bases from J; bases unmatched to any gene: 11. The CDR3 is 18 residues long. CDR3: CASSVGDRGRSGGSPLHF. For the CDR3, the DNA is TGTGCCAGCAGCGTAGGGGACAGGGGGCGCTCGGGTGGATCACCCCTCCACTTT.

Ten or more counts support this clonotype. The V call is TRBV11-2, the J call TRBJ2-7; TRBD1 agrees at 10 bases. The germline gives CDR1 SGHAT, CDR2 FQNNGV. The CDR3 is made up of 15 amino acids. After removal of 5 bases from V and 1 base from J, the junction contained 5 bases not matched to a gene. DNA of the CDR3: TGTGCCAGCAGCCCGACAGGGGGCTTATCCTACGAGCAGTACTTC. Protein product: CASSPTGGLSYEQYF.

This clonotype has a handful of counts. The V gene is TRBV6-2 or TRBV6-3, the J gene TRBJ1-1; 9 positions agree with TRBD1. V was pared by 4 bases and J by 5 bases, with 5 bases of the junction left unmatched. The germline CDR1 and CDR2 sequences are MNHEY and SVGEGT. This CDR3 contains 14 residues. The CDR3 sequence is CASSSGQGRTEAFF. CDR3 in DNA: TGTGCCAGCAGTTCCGGACAGGGGAGGACTGAAGCTTTCTTT.

This clonotype was seen ten or more times. The chain recombines TRBV15 with TRBJ1-2; tentatively, D is TRBD1 (6 bases). V lost 3 bases and J 6 bases, leaving 17 bases between the germline ends. The CDR3 contains 15 residues. Germline V gene lookup returns CDR1 LNHNV and CDR2 YYDKDF (reference sequence). The CDR3 bases are TGTGCCACCAGCAGTTATCTGGGGGCGCACAATGGCTACACCTTC. Its translation: CATSSYLGAHNGYTF.

The chain uses TRBV29-1 and TRBJ1-1; D not certain. V gave up 3 bases and J gave up 1 base, with 9 bases separating them. The length of the CDR3 is 13 residues. The germline V gene has CDR1 SQVTM and CDR2 ANQGSEA. For the CDR3, the DNA is TGCAGCGTTGAGTTTCAAAAGAACACTGAAGCTTTCTTT. This translates into CSVEFQKNTEAFF.

This clonotype occurred many times. This chain connects TRBV7-9 to TRBJ2-5; 7 bases map to TRBD1. This CDR3 is 13 amino acids long. Germline V gene data show CDR1 as SEHNR and CDR2 as FQNEAQ (reference sequence). The junction had 3 bases not matched to a gene; V was cut back by 5 bases and J by 3 bases. The CDR3 spells CASSLGTEETQYF. Here the CDR3 DNA reads TGTGCCAGCAGCCTCGGGACAGAAGAGACCCAGTACTTC.

This clonotype was seen ten or more times. The CDR3 DNA reads TGTGCCTGGAGTGTATTTGCCGGACTAGCGGGGGCCGTGAACGAGCAGTACTTC. As protein: CAWSVFAGLAGAVNEQYF. The chain carries TRBV30 and TRBJ2-7, with 13 bases identical to TRBD2. J lost 5 bases, V lost 0 bases, and 13 bases had no gene match. This CDR3 is built from 18 residues. Germline CDR1 is GTSNPN and CDR2 is SVGIG (reference sequence).

This clonotype was detected only a few times. The rearrangement uses TRBV7-9 and TRBJ2-3, with TRBD1 as a possible D gene (5 bases). Germline V gene lookup returns CDR1 SEHNR and CDR2 FQNEAQ (reference sequence). V was clipped by 4 bases and J by 6 bases, with 14 bases between them. This CDR3 spans 14 amino acids. The CDR3 is CASSSQGALDTQYF. CDR3 in DNA: TGTGCCAGCAGCTCGCAGGGTGCGCTGGATACGCAGTATTTT. The entire variable domain, with the rest obtained from reference TRBV7-9 and TRBJ2-3, is as follows: DTGVSQNPRHKITKRGQNVTFRCDPISEHNRLYWYRQTLGQGPEFLTYFQNEAQLEKSRLLSDRFSAERPKGSFSTLEIQRTEQGDSAMYLCASSSQGALDTQYFGPGTRLTVL.

In its sample, this clonotype was seen many times. The chain recombines TRBV6-2 or TRBV6-3 with TRBJ2-5, with D uncertain. This CDR3 contains 11 residues. The germline gives CDR1 MNHEY, CDR2 SVGEGT. The germline V and J ends were trimmed by 6 bases and 3 bases, with 5 bases remaining between them. Written as DNA, the CDR3 is TGTGCCAGCAGCGCAGAAGAGACCCAGTACTTC. Translated: CASSAEETQYF.

This clonotype has at least ten counts. The chain joins TRBV27 to TRBJ2-7; TRBD2 matches at 11 bases. Germline V gene sequence: CDR1 MNHEY, CDR2 SMNVEV (reference sequence). J lost 3 bases, V lost 3 bases, and 1 base had no gene match. The CDR3 is made up of 14 amino acids. The CDR3 nucleotides are TGTGCCAGCAGTTTTGGGACTAGCGGCTACGAGCAGTACTTC. As protein: CASSFGTSGYEQYF.

At least ten counts were recorded for this clonotype. The chain is built from TRBV18 and TRBJ1-6, with a possible D match to TRBD1 (6 bases). CDR3 length: 16 residues. Between the trimmed V and J ends, which lost 2 bases and 6 bases, there was a span of 14 bases. Per the germline V gene, CDR1 is KGHSH and CDR2 is LQKENI. The CDR3 nucleotides read TGTGCCAGCTCACCATACGTACAGGGTCCTAATTCACCCCTCCACTTT. Amino acids: CASSPYVQGPNSPLHF.

The sample holds many counts of this clonotype. The chain recombines TRBV4-2 with TRBJ2-3; D not resolved. The CDR3 has 13 amino acids. Trimming took 0 bases from V and 3 from J, leaving 4 bases between them. Germline values: CDR1 LGHNA, CDR2 YNFKEQ. CDR3 region: CASSQEGTDTQYF. In nucleotides, the CDR3 is TGTGCCAGCAGCCAAGAGGGTACAGATACGCAGTATTTT.

This clonotype was detected many times. This chain links TRBV18 with TRBJ2-1, with 7 bases identical to TRBD1. There are 16 residues in the CDR3. The junction had 8 bases not matched to a gene; V was cut back by 1 base and J by 5 bases. Germline CDR1 and CDR2: KGHSH and LQKENI. The chain's CDR3 is CASSPRRQGQNNEQFF. CDR3 in DNA: TGTGCCAGCTCACCACGGAGACAGGGACAAAACAATGAGCAGTTCTTC.

In this sample, this clonotype turned up a few times. The rearrangement links TRBV20-1 to TRBJ1-5; 7 bases agree with TRBD1. The ends lost 3 bases at V and 7 bases at J; junction bases unmatched: 30. The CDR3 loop spans 21 amino acids. Per the germline V gene, CDR1 is DFQATT and CDR2 is SNEGSKA (reference sequence). CDR3 bases: TGCAGTGCTAGTTTCGTGGGCTGGGGACAGATCTACCCTAACCCGCAGCAGCCCCAGCATTTT. Encoded protein: CSASFVGWGQIYPNPQQPQHF.

This clonotype was seen ten or more times. The CDR3 DNA follows: TGTGCCTGGAGTCCTAGCACAGATACGCAGTATTTT. It is translated as CAWSPSTDTQYF. V gene TRBV30 combines with J gene TRBJ2-3; no firm D call. V was shortened by 2 bases and J by 0 bases, with 3 bases between the two germline ends. In germline, CDR1 is GTSNPN, CDR2 SVGIG (reference sequence). CDR3 size: 12 residues.

This clonotype was counted a few times. This chain links TRBV5-4 with TRBJ2-5; 9 nucleotides match TRBD2. CDR1 SGHNT and CDR2 YYREEE come from the germline V gene (reference sequence). The ends lost 1 base at V and 5 bases at J; junction bases unmatched: 6. The CDR3 consists of 15 residues. CDR3 DNA sequence: TGTGCCAGCAGCTTGTCAACCGGGACTAGCGAGACCCAGTACTTC. Translating gives CASSLSTGTSETQYF.

This clonotype was picked up many times. The V call is TRBV28, the J call TRBJ2-3, with TRBD1 matching over 7 bases. After removal of 5 bases from V and 0 bases from J, the junction contained 11 bases not matched to a gene. The V gene's germline CDR1 is MDHEN and CDR2 SYDVKM. The CDR3 consists of 17 residues. In DNA, the CDR3 is TGTGCCAGCAGTACCAGACAGGGAAAGATAAGCACAGATACGCAGTATTTT. The encoded protein is CASSTRQGKISTDTQYF.

This clonotype has at least ten counts. The chain couples TRBV7-2 to TRBJ2-7; 8 nucleotides agree with TRBD2. Germline CDR1 reads SGHTA; CDR2 reads FQGNSA. V shed 6 bases, J shed 1 base, and the junction held 5 bases outside the gene matches. The CDR3 is made up of 14 amino acids. The CDR3 DNA reads TGTGCCAGCAGGGGGCGGGAGGCATCCTACGAGCAGTACTTC. Its translation is CASRGREASYEQYF.

This clonotype has ten or more counts. The chain couples TRBV20-1 to TRBJ2-7; 10 bases are shared with TRBD1. Trimming took 6 bases from V and 0 from J; bases not matched to a gene: 8. Germline V gene data show CDR1 as DFQATT and CDR2 as SNEGSKA (reference sequence). CDR3 length equals 15 residues. The CDR3 DNA sequence: TGCAGTGCAACGACAGGGGGCTTTAGCTCCTACGAGCAGTACTTC. It yields the protein CSATTGGFSSYEQYF.

This clonotype was recorded many times. The V gene is TRBV12-3 or TRBV12-4, the J gene TRBJ1-2; D remains unclear. The germline V and J ends were trimmed by 6 bases and 7 bases, with 21 bases remaining between them. The CDR3 contains 15 residues. In DNA form, the CDR3 reads TGTGCCAGCAGCCAGTTGGCCGAGGGTGTAGGTGGCTACACCTTC. The encoded protein is CASSQLAEGVGGYTF.

V is TRBV9 and J is TRBJ2-5; 8 bases fit TRBD2. The CDR3 is 16 amino acids. The V gene end was trimmed by 0 bases and the J gene end by 1 base; junction bases not matched to a gene: 5. Germline V gene sequence: CDR1 SGDLS, CDR2 YYNGEE. The CDR3, as DNA: TGTGCCAGCAGCGTAGGAGCGGGGGAGACCCAAGAGACCCAGTACTTC. Translated: CASSVGAGETQETQYF. Drawing the rest from reference TRBV9 and TRBJ2-5, the complete variable domain is DSGVTQTPKHLITATGQRVTLRCSPRSGDLSVYWYQQSLDQGLQFLIQYYNGEERAKGNILERFSAQQFPDLHSELNLSSLELGDSALYFCASSVGAGETQETQYFGPGTRLLVL.

This clonotype was observed a few times. A much larger clonotype is one base distant, so this may be a read error. The chain carries TRBV27 and TRBJ1-2, with 9 bases that match TRBD1. The V gene end was trimmed by 4 bases and the J gene end by 8 bases; junction bases not matched to a gene: 17. The length of the CDR3 is 17 residues. In germline, CDR1 is MNHEY, CDR2 SMNVEV (reference sequence). DNA for the CDR3: TGTGCCAGCAGTTCACTGGGCACAGGGGGCGCAAGGCGCGGCTACACCTTC. Its translation: CASSSLGTGGARRGYTF.

This clonotype was seen only a few times. A much larger clonotype is one base distant, so this may be a read error. V usage is TRBV28 and J usage is TRBJ2-5; D is perhaps TRBD1 (5 bases). CDR1 is MDHEN and CDR2 is SYDVKM in the germline V gene. This CDR3 has 15 residues. The CDR3 nucleotides are TGTGCCAGCAGTGTAGAAGGGGTAAAGCAAGAGGCCCAGTACTTC. It is translated as CASSVEGVKQEAQYF.